These T cell receptor beta chains were read from a single sample in a study of neurological immune-mediated disorders. MiXCR, applied by TCRdb to the 5' RACE reads, yields one record per CDR3 protein. The sample has approximately 87,000 distinct CDR3 sequences, roughly an eighth seen once. The sample comprised PBMCs. The receptor source for this set is a woman aged 50 to 60 in good health. CDR3s include the opening cysteine and the closing phenylalanine or tryptophan. A D gene is named only where the DNA matches it firmly. For some rows the clone size is stated as once, few or many, or as a class when expanded; others skip it.

J	size	V	D	DNA	CDR3
TRBJ2-1	many	TRBV27	NA	TGTGCCAGCATCCGAGCTGCGGGACAGCTGCGAGAGTTCTTC	CASIRAAGQLREFF
TRBJ2-1	many	TRBV28	NA	TGTGCCAGCAGTTCCCCCGGGACATTAAAAGATGAGCAGTTCTTC	CASSSPGTLKDEQFF
TRBJ2-5	many	TRBV5-1	NA	TGCGCCAGCAGCGCAGGGACCCAAGAGACCCAGTACTTC	CASSAGTQETQYF
TRBJ2-5	once	TRBV18	NA	TGTGCCAGCTCACCGGGGGGCTTCGGGGAGACCCAGTACTTC	CASSPGGFGETQYF
TRBJ2-3	NA	TRBV12-3/TRBV12-4	NA	TGTGCCAGCAGTCCCTTGTCGACAGCTAGCACAGGTACGCAGTATTTT	CASSPLSTASTGTQYF
TRBJ2-1	once	TRBV6-2/TRBV6-3	TRBD2	TGTGCCAGCAGATCTAGCGGGGGGGCTTTCGATGAGCAGTTCTTC	CASRSSGGAFDEQFF
TRBJ1-4	many	TRBV7-9	NA	TGTGCCAGCAGCTTTGGGGGCGCCGATGAAAAACTGTTTTTT	CASSFGGADEKLFF
TRBJ2-1	many	TRBV29-1	TRBD2	TGCAGCGTCGCGGGGGGCCCCGGAGAGGGCAATGAGCAGTTCTTC	CSVAGGPGEGNEQFF
TRBJ2-3	NA	TRBV5-1	NA	TGCACCAGCAGCTTGGCACTCGAGCCAGATACGCAGTATTTT	CTSSLALEPDTQYF
TRBJ2-7	many	TRBV27	NA	TGTGCCAGCAGCCGGACAAAGACCTACGAGCAGTACTTC	CASSRTKTYEQYF